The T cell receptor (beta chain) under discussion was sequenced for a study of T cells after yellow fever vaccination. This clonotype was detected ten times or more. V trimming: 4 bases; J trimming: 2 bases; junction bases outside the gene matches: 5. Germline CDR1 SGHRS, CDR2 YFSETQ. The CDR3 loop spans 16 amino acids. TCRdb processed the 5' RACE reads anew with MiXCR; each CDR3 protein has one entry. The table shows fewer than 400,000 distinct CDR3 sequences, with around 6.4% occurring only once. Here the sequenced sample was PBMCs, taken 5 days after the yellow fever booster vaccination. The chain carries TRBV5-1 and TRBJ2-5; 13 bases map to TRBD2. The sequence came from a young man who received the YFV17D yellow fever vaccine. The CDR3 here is CASSLGLAGAQETQYF. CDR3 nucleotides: TGCGCCAGCAGCCTCGGACTAGCGGGAGCTCAAGAGACCCAGTACTTC.